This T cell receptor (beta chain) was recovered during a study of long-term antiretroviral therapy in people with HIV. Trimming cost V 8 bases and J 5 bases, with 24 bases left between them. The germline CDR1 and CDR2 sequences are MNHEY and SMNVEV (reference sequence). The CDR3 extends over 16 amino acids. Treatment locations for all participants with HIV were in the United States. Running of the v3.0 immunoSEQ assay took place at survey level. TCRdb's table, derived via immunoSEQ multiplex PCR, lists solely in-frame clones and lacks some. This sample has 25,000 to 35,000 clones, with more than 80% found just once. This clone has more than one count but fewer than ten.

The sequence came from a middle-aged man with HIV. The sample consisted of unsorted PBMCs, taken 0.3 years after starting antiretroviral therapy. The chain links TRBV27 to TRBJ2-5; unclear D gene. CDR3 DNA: TGTGCCAGCGGTAGGGATTTTGGGTCTCCCTGGGAGACCCAGTACTTC. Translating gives CASGRDFGSPWETQYF.